The table lists the clone carrying this T cell receptor (beta chain) with many counts. What it binds is not known. The data were obtained in a study of T cell repertoires in cytomegalovirus infection. Study-wide context: CMV epitopes that were recently identified and HLA-C-restricted were used alongside well-studied HLA-B-restricted ones. TCR beta signatures that were public indicated CMV infection and matching HLA type. Points from the study as a whole: The ex vivo response was dominated by HLA-C-restricted CMV-specific TCR beta clonotypes.

TCRdb independently ran MiXCR on the reads; one entry per CDR3 protein. The sample lists 75,000 to 100,000 distinct CDR3 sequences; approximately 32% were seen once. The CDR3 covers 17 residues. V was shortened by 0 bases and J by 4 bases, with 18 bases between the two germline ends. CDR1 is MGHRA and CDR2 is YSYEKL in the germline V gene. The sample here was CD8+ T cells from cultured PBMCs, taken from culture after CMV antigen stimulation. This chain uses TRBV4-1 with TRBJ1-2, with a weak D call TRBD1 (6 bases). The receptor comes from a human donor in good health (CMV status not recorded). Some clones in this sample may be carry-over from other donors' samples. The CDR3 region has the DNA TGCGCCAGCAGCCAAGATCCACGTAACTCAGGGGCCTATGGCTACACCTTC. Residues: CASSQDPRNSGAYGYTF.